This T cell receptor (beta chain) appears in the sequencing data of a study of T cells in Graves' hyperthyroidism and ophthalmopathy. Fresh peripheral blood, around 11 ml of it, supplied the PBMCs. Amplification of TCR beta CDR3 regions was performed using RNA transcripts as template. First-round RT-PCR with HTBI primers amplified the TCR CDR3 region. One entry per CDR3 protein, called by TCRdb with MiXCR from the multiplex PCR reads. The sample lists about 640,000 distinct CDR3 sequences, less than 25% occurring once. Trimming removed 5 bases from V and 5 bases from J, with 16 bases in between. The CDR3 loop spans 16 amino acids. Germline V gives CDR1 LGHDT, CDR2 YNNKEL (reference sequence). This clonotype was seen more than once but under ten times.

Sequences were obtained from blood. This sequence was found in a man aged 25 to 40 with Graves' ophthalmopathy. The chain uses TRBV3-1 and TRBJ1-6, with D possibly being TRBD1 (5 bases). DNA of the CDR3: TGTGCCAGCAGCAAGATTGGGGGTCTTAATAATTCACCCCTCCACTTT. This translates into CASSKIGGLNNSPLHF.